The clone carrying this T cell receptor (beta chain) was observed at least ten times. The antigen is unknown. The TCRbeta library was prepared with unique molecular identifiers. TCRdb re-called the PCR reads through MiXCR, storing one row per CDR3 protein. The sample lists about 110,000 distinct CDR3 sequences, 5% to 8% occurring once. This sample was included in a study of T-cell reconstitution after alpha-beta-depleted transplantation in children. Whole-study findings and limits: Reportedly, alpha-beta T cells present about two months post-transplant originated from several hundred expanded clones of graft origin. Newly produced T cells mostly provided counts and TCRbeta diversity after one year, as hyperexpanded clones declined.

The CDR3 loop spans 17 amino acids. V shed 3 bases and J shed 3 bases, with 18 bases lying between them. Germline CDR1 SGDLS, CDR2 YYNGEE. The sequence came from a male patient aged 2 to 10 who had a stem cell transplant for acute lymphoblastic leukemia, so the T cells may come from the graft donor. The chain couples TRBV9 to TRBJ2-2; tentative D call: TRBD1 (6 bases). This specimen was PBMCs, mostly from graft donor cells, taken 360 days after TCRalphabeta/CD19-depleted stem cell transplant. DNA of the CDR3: TGTGCCAGCAGCGCCCTAGGGGGACACGGGGACACCGGGGAGCTGTTTTTT. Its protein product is CASSALGGHGDTGELFF.